These 20 T cell receptor beta chains were sequenced from one sample in a study of T cells after yellow fever vaccination. In TCRdb, the 5' RACE reads were re-called with MiXCR into one record per CDR3 protein. The data hold some 390,000 distinct CDR3 sequences, with approximately 5.7% observed a single time. The sequenced sample was PBMCs, obtained 5 days after the yellow fever booster vaccination. These receptors all stem from a man aged 30 to 39 who received the YFV17D yellow fever vaccine.

This clonotype was found many times. This rearrangement joins TRBV5-1 to TRBJ1-2, with 7 bases matching TRBD1. After removal of 7 bases from V and 5 bases from J, the junction contained 11 bases not matched to a gene. The CDR3 consists of 14 residues. Germline CDR1 SGHRS, CDR2 YFSETQ. CDR3 in DNA: TGCGCCAGCCAGCGGGGGACAGAAGAGTATGGCTACACCTTC. Translated, it gives CASQRGTEEYGYTF.

In this sample, this clonotype turned up a few times. The V gene is TRBV7-2, the J gene TRBJ2-7; D is uncertain. The V gene's germline CDR1 is SGHTA and CDR2 FQGNSA. This CDR3 region has 13 residues. V dropped 4 bases and J dropped 4 bases, with 11 bases sitting between them. This chain's CDR3 is CASSSSRQYEQYF. The CDR3 nucleotides are TGTGCCAGCAGCTCTTCCAGGCAATACGAGCAGTACTTC.

This clonotype has ten or more counts. This chain joins TRBV14 and TRBJ1-2, with 9 bases aligning to TRBD1. Germline CDR1 and CDR2: SGHDN and FVKESK. After removal of 5 bases from V and 10 bases from J, the junction contained 2 bases not matched to a gene. The CDR3 extends over 11 amino acids. In nucleotides, the CDR3 is TGTGCCAGCAGCGGACAGGGGAACTACACCTTC. Translation: CASSGQGNYTF. The full variable domain, completed using reference TRBV14 and TRBJ1-2, is EAGVTQFPSHSVIEKGQTVTLRCDPISGHDNLYWYRRVMGKEIKFLLHFVKESKQDESGMPNNRFLAERTGGTYSTLKVQPAELEDSGVYFCASSGQGNYTFGSGTRLTVV.

J is TRBJ2-7 and V is TRBV7-9; D unresolved. Germline V lookup: CDR1 SEHNR, CDR2 FQNEAQ (reference sequence). Deletions cut 5 bases from V and 0 bases from J, with 14 bases between. The CDR3 consists of 15 residues. In nucleotides, the CDR3 is TGTGCCAGCAGCCCGACTGGCGTGCTCTCCTACGAGCAGTACTTC. This gives the protein CASSPTGVLSYEQYF.

The rearrangement joins TRBV21-1 to TRBJ1-1. TRBV21-1 is a recognized pseudogene. This CDR3 region has 15 residues. The CDR3 DNA follows: TGTGCCAGCAGCAAAGAGGGCAGCTGGAACACTGAAGCTTTCTTT. Translated: CASSKEGSWNTEAFF.

Ten or more counts support this clonotype. The rearrangement joins TRBV23-1 to TRBJ2-7, with 8 bases aligning to TRBD1. TRBV23-1 is an ORF, and what it does is uncertain. This CDR3 is built from 15 residues. The V segment lost 0 bases and the J segment 4 bases; nucleotides outside the gene matches: 5. The CDR3 reads CASSQSTDRGYEQYF. The DNA for the CDR3 is TGCGCCAGCAGTCAATCGACCGACAGGGGATACGAGCAGTACTTC.

This clonotype showed up just a few times. The gene calls are TRBV20-1 and TRBJ2-3, with D maybe TRBD1 (5 bases). CDR3 length equals 15 residues. Looked up from germline, CDR1 is DFQATT and CDR2 is SNEGSKA (reference sequence). V was cut by 3 bases and J by 0 bases, with 13 bases left in between. The CDR3 loop is CSASQWGTSTDTQYF. Written as DNA, the CDR3 is TGCAGTGCTAGTCAATGGGGCACCAGCACAGATACGCAGTATTTT.

The table lists this clonotype with many counts. The V call is TRBV25-1, the J call TRBJ2-7; D gene uncertain. Germline V lookup: CDR1 MGHDK, CDR2 SYGVNS. There are 13 residues in the CDR3. The ends were cut back, 1 base at V and 3 bases at J, with 7 bases in the middle. CDR3 residues: CASSESPLYEQYF. The CDR3 DNA is TGTGCCAGCAGTGAATCCCCCCTCTACGAGCAGTACTTC.

This clonotype was observed a handful of times. The chain is built from TRBV5-8 and TRBJ2-3, with 14 nucleotides matching TRBD2. This CDR3 is 17 amino acids long. Germline V gene data show CDR1 as SGHTS and CDR2 as YDEGEE. The J segment lost 3 bases and the V segment lost 3 bases, leaving 6 bases of the junction unmatched. DNA of the CDR3: TGTGCCAGCAGCTCTGGGACTAGCGGGGGAGGGACAGATACGCAGTATTTT. Protein product: CASSSGTSGGGTDTQYF.

This clonotype was recorded many times. The genes are TRBV20-1 and TRBJ2-3; 14 bases fit TRBD2. CDR3 length equals 17 residues. Germline CDR1 is DFQATT and CDR2 is SNEGSKA (reference sequence). V was pared by 6 bases and J by 8 bases, with 16 bases of the junction left unmatched. The CDR3 DNA reads TGCAGTGCCGAACCGACTAGCGGGAGGGATAAGCTGGTTACGCAGTATTTT. The encoded protein is CSAEPTSGRDKLVTQYF.

V gene TRBV3-1 combines with J gene TRBJ2-3; D remains ambiguous. The germline V and J ends were trimmed by 0 bases and 0 bases, with 7 bases remaining between them. The CDR3 totals 15 residues. Germline V gene data show CDR1 as LGHDT and CDR2 as YNNKEL (reference sequence). CDR3 DNA: TGTGCCAGCAGCCAAGATGGAACGAGCACAGATACGCAGTATTTT. Encoded protein: CASSQDGTSTDTQYF.

V is TRBV25-1 and J is TRBJ2-7, with D perhaps TRBD2 (6 bases). This CDR3 contains 11 residues. The V end lost 3 bases, the J end lost 6 bases, and 6 bases lay between the germline ends. Germline values: CDR1 MGHDK, CDR2 SYGVNS. CDR3 nucleotide sequence: TGTGCCAGCAGTGAGGGGGGCGAGCAGTACTTC. This translates into CASSEGGEQYF.

This clonotype showed up just a few times. Here the CDR3 DNA reads TGTGCCAGTAGTATCCTGATGACAGATACGCAGTATTTT. Protein product: CASSILMTDTQYF. V gene TRBV19 combines with J gene TRBJ2-3; D unclear. The germline gives CDR1 LNHDA, CDR2 SQIVND (reference sequence). Trimming took off 3 bases at V and 3 bases at J, with 7 bases between the two ends. The CDR3 sequence is 13 residues long.

Notes on this clonotype: One end of the junction varies from germline; a read error may be responsible. The chain uses TRBV20-1 and TRBJ2-5; perhaps TRBD1 as D (5 bases). CDR3 size: 8 residues. Germline V lookup: CDR1 DFQATT, CDR2 SNEGSKA (reference sequence). The DNA of the CDR3 is TGCAGTGCCAGTAGGGGTAACTTC. Residues: CSASRGNF.

This clonotype was observed many times. The chain couples TRBV4-3 to TRBJ2-5; 8 bases match TRBD2. The CDR3 spans 14 residues. J gave up 8 bases and V 5 bases, and 10 bases lay outside the gene matches. Germline assignment: CDR1 LGHNA and CDR2 YSLEER. The CDR3 DNA reads TGCGCCAGCAGCTATACAGGACGGGAGGGAACCCAGTACTTC. Its translation is CASSYTGREGTQYF.

This clonotype has only a few counts. This chain uses TRBV5-1 with TRBJ2-7, with D perhaps matching TRBD1 or TRBD2 (5 bases each). Trimming took 4 bases from V and 2 from J, leaving 16 bases between them. There are 15 residues in the CDR3. Germline CDR1 SGHRS, CDR2 YFSETQ. The CDR3 loop is CASSLTGLRTYEQYF. The DNA of the CDR3 is TGCGCCAGCAGCCTGACGGGGCTTAGAACCTACGAGCAGTACTTC.

V usage is TRBV28 and J usage is TRBJ2-7; weak D call: TRBD1 (6 bases). The V and J ends lost 1 base and 0 bases respectively, with 10 bases between them. The germline CDR1 and CDR2 sequences are MDHEN and SYDVKM. The CDR3 has 15 residues. CDR3 protein: CASSLFAGASYEQYF. In nucleotides, the CDR3 is TGTGCCAGCAGTTTATTCGCAGGGGCCTCCTACGAGCAGTACTTC. Together with reference TRBV28 and TRBJ2-7, the CDR3 gives the full variable domain: DVKVTQSSRYLVKRTGEKVFLECVQDMDHENMFWYRQDPGLGLRLIYFSYDVKMKEKGDIPEGYSVSREKKERFSLILESASTNQTSMYLCASSLFAGASYEQYFGPGTRLTVT.

This clonotype was counted many times. The rearrangement links TRBV4-2 to TRBJ2-1, with a possible D match to TRBD2 (5 bases). This CDR3 comprises 16 residues. Per germline, CDR1 LGHNA and CDR2 YNFKEQ. Trimming took off 1 base at V and 8 bases at J, with 18 bases between the two ends. The CDR3 nucleotides are TGTGCCAGCAGCCAAGCCCTACCGGGTACGAGGGATGAGCAGTTCTTC. It encodes CASSQALPGTRDEQFF.

This clonotype was found many times. CDR3: CASSFTAQETQYF. In DNA form, the CDR3 reads TGTGCCAGCAGCTTTACAGCACAAGAGACCCAGTACTTC. This chain connects TRBV7-9 to TRBJ2-5, with no clear D. The CDR3 totals 13 residues. In germline, CDR1 is SEHNR, CDR2 FQNEAQ (reference sequence). V dropped 3 bases and J dropped 2 bases, with 7 bases sitting between them.

The chain joins TRBV5-5 to TRBJ1-1, with 9 bases identical to TRBD1. Germline V gives CDR1 SGHKS, CDR2 YYEKEE (reference sequence). This CDR3 is 15 amino acids long. V shed 3 bases, J shed 0 bases, and the junction held 3 bases outside the gene matches. Here the CDR3 reads CASSSQGAMNTEAFF. CDR3 coding DNA: TGTGCCAGCAGCTCACAGGGGGCCATGAACACTGAAGCTTTCTTT. Looking up the rest from reference TRBV5-5 and TRBJ1-1 gives the full variable domain: DAGVTQSPTHLIKTRGQQVTLRCSPISGHKSVSWYQQVLGQGPQFIFQYYEKEERGRGNFPDRFSARQFPNYSSELNVNALLLGDSALYLCASSSQGAMNTEAFFGQGTRLTVV.